The 15 T cell receptor beta chains presented below share a single source sample, sequenced in a study of T cell changes during pregnancy in multiple sclerosis. The table came from immunoSEQ multiplex PCR; TCRdb's copy has only in-frame clones and leaves some out. The profile covers tens of thousands of clones, with 85% to 95% appearing a single time and roughly 0.23% taken by the ten largest. The sequenced sample was CD4+ T cells from peripheral blood mononuclear cells, obtained in the third trimester of pregnancy. These receptors were collected from a female donor with multiple sclerosis, enrolled in a pregnancy study.

The chain combines TRBV6-5 with TRBJ2-2; 10 bases are shared with TRBD1. The CDR3 runs to 15 residues. The junction had 4 bases not matched to a gene; V was cut back by 5 bases and J by 4 bases. The germline V gene has CDR1 MNHEY and CDR2 SVGAGI. CDR3 sequence (DNA): TGTGCCAGCAGTCGACAGGGGGCTATCACCGGGGAGCTGTTTTTT. Translation: CASSRQGAITGELFF.

CDR3 region: CAWSISAENSPLHF. The DNA of the CDR3 is TGTGCCTGGAGTATCAGTGCGGAGAATTCACCCCTCCACTTT. The gene calls are TRBV30 and TRBJ1-6; D is unclear. This CDR3 spans 14 amino acids. From germline, CDR1 is GTSNPN and CDR2 SVGIG (reference sequence). V was shortened by 2 bases and J by 7 bases, with 12 bases between the two germline ends.

The chain has TRBV15 and TRBJ2-1; the match to TRBD2 covers 8 bases. The CDR3 covers 18 residues. J was trimmed by 5 bases and V by 3 bases; bases with no gene match: 15. Germline CDR1 and CDR2: LNHNV and YYDKDF (reference sequence). CDR3 sequence (DNA): TGTGCCACCAGCAGCCGTCTTTGGGCGGGAGGTTCCAACAATGAGCAGTTCTTC. Residues: CATSSRLWAGGSNNEQFF. The full variable domain, its missing parts supplied by reference TRBV15 and TRBJ2-1, is DAMVIQNPRYQVTQFGKPVTLSCSQTLNHNVMYWYQQKSSQAPKLLFHYYDKDFNNEADTPDNFQSRRPNTSFCFLDIRSPGLGDTAMYLCATSSRLWAGGSNNEQFFGPGTRLTVL.

The genes are TRBV18 and TRBJ1-2; D not certain. This CDR3 is built from 14 residues. Germline-derived CDR1 and CDR2 are KGHSH and LQKENI. Trimming stripped 3 bases from V and 2 bases from J, with 10 bases between. Written as DNA, the CDR3 is TGTGCCAGCTCACCCCCCTCGGGGAACTATGGCTACACCTTC. Translated, it gives CASSPPSGNYGYTF. Full variable domain (remainder filled in from reference TRBV18 and TRBJ1-2): NAGVMQNPRHLVRRRGQEARLRCSPMKGHSHVYWYRQLPEEGLKFMVYLQKENIIDESGMPKERFSAEFPKEGPSILRIQQVVRGDSAAYFCASSPPSGNYGYTFGSGTRLTVV.

This rearrangement joins TRBV7-8 to TRBJ2-2; possible D gene TRBD1, 6 bases. The length of the CDR3 is 16 residues. CDR1 and CDR2 (germline): SGHVS, FQNEAQ. The germline V and J ends were trimmed by 1 base and 2 bases, with 11 bases remaining between them. The CDR3, as DNA: TGTGCCAGCAGCTTAGACAGGGCCATTAACACCGGGGAGCTGTTTTTT. Protein sequence: CASSLDRAINTGELFF.

The CDR3 reads CASSPDGTSGLDTQYF. In DNA, the CDR3 is TGTGCCAGCAGCCCTGATGGGACTAGCGGGCTAGATACGCAGTATTTT. V and J are TRBV5-4 and TRBJ2-3; 12 nucleotides line up with TRBD2. After removal of 4 bases from V and 5 bases from J, the junction contained 8 bases not matched to a gene. The CDR3 is 16 residues long. Germline CDR1 is SGHNT and CDR2 is YYREEE (reference sequence).

V and J are TRBV6-1 and TRBJ1-2, with D unresolved. The CDR3 is 14 amino acids. Germline V gives CDR1 MNHNS, CDR2 SASEGT. Trimming took off 0 bases at V and 8 bases at J, with 13 bases between the two ends. In DNA form, the CDR3 reads TGTGCCAGCAGTGAAGCCTTCAGTAGAGGCGGCTACACCTTC. It codes for CASSEAFSRGGYTF.

This sequence joins TRBV5-8 and TRBJ1-3, with a possible D match to TRBD1 (5 bases). The germline gives CDR1 SGHTS, CDR2 YDEGEE. The V end was cut by 2 bases, the J end by 4 bases, with 10 bases between. The CDR3 covers 14 residues. CDR3 sequence: CASSFRTPGNTIYF. For the CDR3, the DNA is TGTGCCAGCAGCTTTCGGACACCAGGAAACACCATATATTTT.

The rearrangement uses TRBV5-4 and TRBJ2-2; 12 bases map to TRBD2. V shed 4 bases, J shed 1 base, and the junction held 11 bases outside the gene matches. Germline values: CDR1 SGHNT, CDR2 YYREEE (reference sequence). The CDR3 loop spans 19 amino acids. CDR3 region: CASSPKGTSGGLNTGELFF. CDR3 sequence (DNA): TGTGCCAGCAGCCCGAAAGGAACTAGCGGGGGGCTGAACACCGGGGAGCTGTTTTTT.

The chain uses TRBV5-4 and TRBJ1-3; D is uncertain. V lost 2 bases and J 0 bases, leaving 9 bases between the germline ends. The germline CDR1 and CDR2 sequences are SGHNT and YYREEE (reference sequence). The length of the CDR3 is 15 residues. CDR3 nucleotide sequence: TGTGCCAGCAGCTTTAATCGCAGCTCTGGAAACACCATATATTTT. Its translation is CASSFNRSSGNTIYF.

The chain carries TRBV30 and TRBJ2-4; 7 nucleotides align to TRBD1. This CDR3 is built from 13 residues. Germline loops: CDR1 GTSNPN, CDR2 SVGIG (reference sequence). Unmatched junction bases numbered 2, after V lost 1 base and J lost 5 bases. CDR3 sequence reads: CAWSGGGQNIQYF. The CDR3 DNA reads as TGTGCCTGGAGTGGAGGGGGCCAAAACATTCAGTACTTC.

The chain uses TRBV11-2 and TRBJ2-2; D is ambiguous. This CDR3 contains 15 residues. V lost 3 bases to trimming and J lost 2 bases, with 10 bases between them. Germline CDR1 is SGHAT and CDR2 is FQNNGV. CDR3 protein: CASSFLAGNTGELFF. CDR3 nucleotides: TGTGCCAGCAGCTTCCTTGCCGGTAACACCGGGGAGCTGTTTTTT.

This clone was recorded only once. The rearrangement joins TRBV29-1 to TRBJ2-1; tentative D call: TRBD1 (5 bases). Germline values: CDR1 SQVTM, CDR2 ANQGSEA. The CDR3 is 14 residues long. V gave up 0 bases and J gave up 6 bases, with 12 bases separating them. Here the CDR3 reads CSVEDRTGLNEQFF. CDR3 nucleotide sequence: TGCAGCGTTGAAGATCGAACAGGCCTCAATGAGCAGTTCTTC.

The V gene is TRBV5-1, the J gene TRBJ1-2, with TRBD1 as a possible D gene (5 bases). V lost 0 bases to trimming and J lost 8 bases, with 11 bases between them. The CDR3 is made up of 13 amino acids. The V gene's germline CDR1 is SGHRS and CDR2 YFSETQ. The CDR3 reads CASSLVGAQGYTF. CDR3 DNA: TGCGCCAGCAGCTTGGTAGGGGCGCAAGGCTACACCTTC.

This clone occurred once. CDR3 sequence reads: CASSYGTGARYGYTF. CDR3 DNA: TGCGCCAGCAGCTATGGGACAGGGGCGCGCTATGGCTACACCTTC. J is TRBJ1-2 and V is TRBV5-1; 10 nucleotides match TRBD1. V dropped 3 bases and J dropped 4; count of bases not matched to a gene: 6. This CDR3 has 15 amino acids. Germline V gives CDR1 SGHRS, CDR2 YFSETQ.